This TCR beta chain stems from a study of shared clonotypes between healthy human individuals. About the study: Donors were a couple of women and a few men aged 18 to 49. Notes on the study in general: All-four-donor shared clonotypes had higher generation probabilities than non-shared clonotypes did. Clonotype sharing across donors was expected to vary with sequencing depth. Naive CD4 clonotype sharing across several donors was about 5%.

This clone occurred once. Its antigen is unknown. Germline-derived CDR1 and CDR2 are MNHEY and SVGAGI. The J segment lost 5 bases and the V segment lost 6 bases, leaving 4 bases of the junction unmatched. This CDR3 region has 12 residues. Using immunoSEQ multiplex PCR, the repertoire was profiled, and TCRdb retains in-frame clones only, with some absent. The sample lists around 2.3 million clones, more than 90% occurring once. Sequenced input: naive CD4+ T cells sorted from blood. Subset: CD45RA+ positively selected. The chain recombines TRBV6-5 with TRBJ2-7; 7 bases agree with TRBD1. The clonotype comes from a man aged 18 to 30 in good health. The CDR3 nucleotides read TGTGCCAGCAGACAGGGGTTCCACGAGCAGTACTTC. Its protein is CASRQGFHEQYF.